The 3 T cell receptor beta chains below come from one sample, sequenced in a study of blood T cell repertoires in COVID-19. Sequencing used immunoSEQ multiplex PCR; TCRdb keeps in-frame clones, though not all of them. This table holds about 160,000 clones, around 84% found once. The specimen sequenced was peripheral blood. Receptors originate from a woman in her forties or fifties with COVID-19, enrolled during active disease.

The chain couples TRBV11-2 to TRBJ1-5; TRBD1 aligns across 9 bases. CDR1 and CDR2 from the germline V gene are SGHAT and FQNNGV. V was clipped by 1 base and J by 3 bases; unmatched bases: 7. CDR3 size: 17 residues. The CDR3 reads CASSLGGPQGANQPQHF. CDR3 bases: TGTGCCAGCAGCTTAGGGGGTCCACAGGGGGCCAATCAGCCCCAGCATTTT.

In this sample, this clone turned up once. The chain joins TRBV30 to TRBJ1-6, with D hard to call. Trimming removed 1 base from V and 6 bases from J, with 7 bases in between. From germline, CDR1 is GTSNPN and CDR2 SVGIG (reference sequence). The CDR3 has 13 amino acids. This chain's CDR3 is CAWSGTANSPLHF. For the CDR3, the DNA is TGTGCCTGGAGTGGAACAGCTAATTCACCCCTCCACTTT.

The genes are TRBV9 and TRBJ1-4; a weak D match, TRBD1 (5 bases). V lost 1 base and J 8 bases, leaving 15 bases between the germline ends. This CDR3 region has 15 residues. Germline V gene lookup returns CDR1 SGDLS and CDR2 YYNGEE. The CDR3 here is CASSVSGGVAEKLFF. CDR3 DNA: TGTGCCAGCAGCGTAAGCGGGGGGGTGGCAGAAAAACTGTTTTTT.